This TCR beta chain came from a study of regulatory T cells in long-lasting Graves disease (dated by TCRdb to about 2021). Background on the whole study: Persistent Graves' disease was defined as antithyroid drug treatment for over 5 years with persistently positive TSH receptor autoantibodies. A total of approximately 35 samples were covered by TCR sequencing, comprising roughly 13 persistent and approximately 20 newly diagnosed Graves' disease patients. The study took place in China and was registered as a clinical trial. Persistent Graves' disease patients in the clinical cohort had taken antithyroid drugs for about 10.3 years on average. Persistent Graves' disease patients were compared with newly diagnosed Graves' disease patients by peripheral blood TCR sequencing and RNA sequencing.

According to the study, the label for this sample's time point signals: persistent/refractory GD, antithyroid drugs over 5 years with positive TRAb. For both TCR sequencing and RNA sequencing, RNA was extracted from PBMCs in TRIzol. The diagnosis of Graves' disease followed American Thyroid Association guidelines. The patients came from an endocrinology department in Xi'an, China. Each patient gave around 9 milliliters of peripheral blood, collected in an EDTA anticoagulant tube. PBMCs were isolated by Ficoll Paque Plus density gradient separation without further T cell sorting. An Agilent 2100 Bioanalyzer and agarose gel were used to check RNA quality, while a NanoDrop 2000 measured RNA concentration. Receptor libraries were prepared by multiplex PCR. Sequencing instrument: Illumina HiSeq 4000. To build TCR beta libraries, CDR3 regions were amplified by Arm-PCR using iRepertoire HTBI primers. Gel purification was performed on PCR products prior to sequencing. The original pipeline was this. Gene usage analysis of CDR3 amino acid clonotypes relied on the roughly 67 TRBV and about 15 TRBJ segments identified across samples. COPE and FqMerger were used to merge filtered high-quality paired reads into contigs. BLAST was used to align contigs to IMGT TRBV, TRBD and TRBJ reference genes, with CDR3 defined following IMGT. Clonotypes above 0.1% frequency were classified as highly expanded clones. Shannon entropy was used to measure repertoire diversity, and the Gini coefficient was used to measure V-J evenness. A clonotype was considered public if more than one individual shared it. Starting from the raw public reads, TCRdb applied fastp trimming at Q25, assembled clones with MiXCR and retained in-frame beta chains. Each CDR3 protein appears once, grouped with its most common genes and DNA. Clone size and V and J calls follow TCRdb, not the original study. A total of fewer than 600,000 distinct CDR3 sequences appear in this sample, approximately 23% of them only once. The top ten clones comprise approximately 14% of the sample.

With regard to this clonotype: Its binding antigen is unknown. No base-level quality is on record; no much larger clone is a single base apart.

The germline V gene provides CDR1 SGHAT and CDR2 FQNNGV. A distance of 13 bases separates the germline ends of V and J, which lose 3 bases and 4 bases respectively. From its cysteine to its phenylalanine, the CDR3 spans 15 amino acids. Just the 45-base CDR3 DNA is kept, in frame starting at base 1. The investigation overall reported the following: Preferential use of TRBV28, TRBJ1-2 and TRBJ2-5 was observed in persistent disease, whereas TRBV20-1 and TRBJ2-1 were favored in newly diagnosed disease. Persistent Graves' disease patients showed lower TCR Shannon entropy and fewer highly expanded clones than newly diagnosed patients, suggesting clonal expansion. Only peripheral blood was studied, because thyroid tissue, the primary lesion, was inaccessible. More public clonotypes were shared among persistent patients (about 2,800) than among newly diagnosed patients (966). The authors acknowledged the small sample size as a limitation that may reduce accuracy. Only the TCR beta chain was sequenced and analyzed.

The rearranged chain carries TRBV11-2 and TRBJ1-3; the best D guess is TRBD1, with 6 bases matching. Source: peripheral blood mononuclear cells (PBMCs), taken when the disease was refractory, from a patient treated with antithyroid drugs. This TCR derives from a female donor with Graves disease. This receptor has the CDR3 CASSFLQGGGNTIYF. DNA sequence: TGTGCCAGCAGCTTCCTACAGGGAGGAGGAAACACCATATATTTT.